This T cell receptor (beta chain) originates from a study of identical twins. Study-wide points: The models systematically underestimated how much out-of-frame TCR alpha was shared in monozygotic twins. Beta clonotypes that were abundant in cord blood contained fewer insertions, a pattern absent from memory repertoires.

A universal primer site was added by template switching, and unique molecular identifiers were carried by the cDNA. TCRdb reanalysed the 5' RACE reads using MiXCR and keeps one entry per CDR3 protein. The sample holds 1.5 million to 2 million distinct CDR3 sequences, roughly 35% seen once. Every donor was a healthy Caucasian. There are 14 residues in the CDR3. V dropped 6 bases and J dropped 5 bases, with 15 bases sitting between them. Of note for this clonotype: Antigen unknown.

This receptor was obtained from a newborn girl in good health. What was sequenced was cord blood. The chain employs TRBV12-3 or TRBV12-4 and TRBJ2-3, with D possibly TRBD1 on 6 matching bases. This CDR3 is CASSVGVQGDTQYF. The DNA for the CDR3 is TGTGCCAGCAGCGTAGGTGTACAGGGAGATACGCAGTATTTT.